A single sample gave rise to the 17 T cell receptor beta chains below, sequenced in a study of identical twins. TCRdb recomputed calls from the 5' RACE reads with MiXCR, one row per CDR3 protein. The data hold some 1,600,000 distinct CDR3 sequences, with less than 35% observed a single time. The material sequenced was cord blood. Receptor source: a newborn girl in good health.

As DNA, the CDR3 is TGCAGCGTGGCCCAGCGCGTACAAGAGACCCAGTACTTC. Amino acid sequence: CSVAQRVQETQYF. The rearrangement uses TRBV29-1 and TRBJ2-5; D uncertain. CDR3 size: 13 residues. Trimming pared 6 bases from V and 2 bases from J, leaving 13 bases between. Germline V gives CDR1 SQVTM, CDR2 ANQGSEA.

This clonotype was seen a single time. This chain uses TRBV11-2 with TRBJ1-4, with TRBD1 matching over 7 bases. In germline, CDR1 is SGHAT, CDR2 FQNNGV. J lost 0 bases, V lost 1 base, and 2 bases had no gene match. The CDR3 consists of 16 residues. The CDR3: CASSLAGGTTNEKLFF. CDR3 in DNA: TGTGCCAGCAGCTTAGCAGGGGGGACAACTAATGAAAAACTGTTTTTT.

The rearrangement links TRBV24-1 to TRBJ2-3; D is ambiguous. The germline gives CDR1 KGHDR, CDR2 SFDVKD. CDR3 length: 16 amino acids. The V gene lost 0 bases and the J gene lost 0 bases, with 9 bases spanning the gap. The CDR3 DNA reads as TGTGCCACCAGTGATTTGGAGTGGGGAAGCACAGATACGCAGTATTTT. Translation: CATSDLEWGSTDTQYF.

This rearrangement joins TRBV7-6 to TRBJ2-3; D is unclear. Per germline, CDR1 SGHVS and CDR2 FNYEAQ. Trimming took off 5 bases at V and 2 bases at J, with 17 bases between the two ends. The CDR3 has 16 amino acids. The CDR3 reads CASSPRITENTDTQYF. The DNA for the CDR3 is TGTGCCAGCAGCCCCCGGATAACGGAAAACACAGATACGCAGTATTTT.

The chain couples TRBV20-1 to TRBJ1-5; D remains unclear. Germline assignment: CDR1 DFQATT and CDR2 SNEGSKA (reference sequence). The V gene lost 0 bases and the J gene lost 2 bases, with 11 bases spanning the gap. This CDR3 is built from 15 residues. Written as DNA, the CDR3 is TGCAGTGCTAGAGAATCGGTAGGCGGCAATCAGCCCCAGCATTTT. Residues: CSARESVGGNQPQHF.

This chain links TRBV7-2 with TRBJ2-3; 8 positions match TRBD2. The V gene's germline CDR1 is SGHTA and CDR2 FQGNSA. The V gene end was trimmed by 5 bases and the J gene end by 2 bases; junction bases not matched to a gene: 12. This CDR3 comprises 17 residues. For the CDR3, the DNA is TGTGCCAGCAGCAAGATCCCGGGACTAGGATCCACAGATACGCAGTATTTT. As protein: CASSKIPGLGSTDTQYF.

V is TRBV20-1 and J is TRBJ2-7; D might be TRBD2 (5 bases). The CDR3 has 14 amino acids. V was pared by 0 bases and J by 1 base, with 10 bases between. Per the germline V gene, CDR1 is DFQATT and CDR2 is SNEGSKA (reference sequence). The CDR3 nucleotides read TGCAGTGCTAGAGATCGGCCGGGGTCCTACGAGCAGTACTTC. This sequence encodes CSARDRPGSYEQYF.

The CDR3 bases are TGTGCCATCAGTGCCCAGTCCTACGAGCAGTACTTC. Its translation is CAISAQSYEQYF. V usage is TRBV10-3 and J usage is TRBJ2-7; D uncertain. Per germline, CDR1 ENHRY and CDR2 SYGVKD. The CDR3 length is 12 residues. V was pared by 4 bases and J by 1 base, with 5 bases between.

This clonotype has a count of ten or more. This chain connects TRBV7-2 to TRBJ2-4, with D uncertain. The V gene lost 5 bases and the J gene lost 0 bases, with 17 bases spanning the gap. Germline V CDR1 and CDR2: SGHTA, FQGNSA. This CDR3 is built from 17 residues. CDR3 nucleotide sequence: TGTGCCAGCAGCGAAAGTGTTATGAGTCTAGCCAAAAACATTCAGTACTTC. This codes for CASSESVMSLAKNIQYF.

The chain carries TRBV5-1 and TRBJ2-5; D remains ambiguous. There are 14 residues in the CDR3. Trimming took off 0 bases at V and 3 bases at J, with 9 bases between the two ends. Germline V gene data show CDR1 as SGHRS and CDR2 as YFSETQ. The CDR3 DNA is TGCGCCAGCAGCTTGGTATCCAGAGAAGAGACCCAGTACTTC. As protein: CASSLVSREETQYF. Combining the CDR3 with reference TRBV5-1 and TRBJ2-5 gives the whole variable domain KAGVTQTPRYLIKTRGQQVTLSCSPISGHRSVSWYQQTPGQGLQFLFEYFSETQRNKGNFPGRFSGRQFSNSRSEMNVSTLELGDSALYLCASSLVSREETQYFGPGTRLLVL.

The CDR3 spells CASSSGYKSYNEQFF. DNA for the CDR3: TGTGCCAGCAGCTCAGGTTATAAATCCTACAATGAGCAGTTCTTC. The chain is built from TRBV3-1 and TRBJ2-1, with D unresolved. The V gene's germline CDR1 is LGHDT and CDR2 YNNKEL (reference sequence). The ends were cut back, 5 bases at V and 1 base at J, with 12 bases in the middle. There are 15 residues in the CDR3.

The CDR3 loop reads CASYSGYEQYF. In nucleotides, the CDR3 is TGTGCCAGCTATTCAGGGTACGAGCAGTACTTC. The chain has TRBV2 and TRBJ2-7; the D gene is possibly TRBD1 (5 bases). V was shortened by 8 bases and J by 4 bases, with 9 bases between the two germline ends. Germline CDR1 SNHLY, CDR2 FYNNEI. CDR3 length: 11 residues.

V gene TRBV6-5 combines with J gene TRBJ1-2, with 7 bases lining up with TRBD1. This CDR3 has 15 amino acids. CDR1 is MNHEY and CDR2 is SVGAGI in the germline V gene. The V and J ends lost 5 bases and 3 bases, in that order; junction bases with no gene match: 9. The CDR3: CASSPEQGGYYGYTF. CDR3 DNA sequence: TGTGCCAGCAGTCCGGAGCAGGGGGGCTACTATGGCTACACCTTC.

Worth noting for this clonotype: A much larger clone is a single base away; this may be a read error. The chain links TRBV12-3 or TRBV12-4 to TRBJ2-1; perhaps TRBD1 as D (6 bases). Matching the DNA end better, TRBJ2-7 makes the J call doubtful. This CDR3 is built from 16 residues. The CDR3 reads CASSPTGKPAYNEQYF. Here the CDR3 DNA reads TGTGCCAGCAGTCCCACAGGGAAACCCGCCTACAATGAGCAGTACTTC.

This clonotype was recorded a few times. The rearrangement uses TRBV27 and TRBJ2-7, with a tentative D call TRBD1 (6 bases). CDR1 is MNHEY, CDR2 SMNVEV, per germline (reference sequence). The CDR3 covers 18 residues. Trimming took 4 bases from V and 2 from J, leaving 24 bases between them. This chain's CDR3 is CASSWTSSLSDRPYEQYF. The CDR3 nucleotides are TGTGCCAGCAGTTGGACCAGCAGTTTATCGGACAGACCCTACGAGCAGTACTTC.

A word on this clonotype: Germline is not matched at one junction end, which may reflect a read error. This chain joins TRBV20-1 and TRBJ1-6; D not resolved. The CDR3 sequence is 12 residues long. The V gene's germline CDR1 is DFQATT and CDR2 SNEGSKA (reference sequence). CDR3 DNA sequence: TGCAGTCCCGGTTTGGGGAATTTACCCCTCCACTTT. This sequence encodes CSPGLGNLPLHF.

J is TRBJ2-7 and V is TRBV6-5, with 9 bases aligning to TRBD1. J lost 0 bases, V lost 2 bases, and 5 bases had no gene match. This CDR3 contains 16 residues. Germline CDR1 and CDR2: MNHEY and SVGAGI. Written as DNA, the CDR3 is TGTGCCAGCAGTTACCTGGACAGGGGATACTCCTACGAGCAGTACTTC. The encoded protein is CASSYLDRGYSYEQYF.